This entry concerns a single TCR beta chain. Its antigen specificity is not known. No per-base quality is available; no much larger clone lies one base away. The data originate from a study of T cell responses to AZD1222 COVID-19 vaccine (dated by TCRdb to the early 2020s). For the study in its entirety: A total of under 250 trial participants underwent TCR sequencing, of whom some 200 had received two doses of AZD1222 and some 26 had received two doses of the MenACWY control vaccine. Trial participants were enrolled into age subgroups of 18-55, 56-69 and 70-plus years, which contained 148, 28 and 57 TCR-sequenced participants, respectively. Study-level results and caveats: Most participants were white British and females outnumbered males, and the authors suggested that clonal diversity may have been underestimated. The 56-69-year group was small, and its depth increase did not reach significance, likely because of low power. After two AZD1222 doses, both the breadth and the depth of spike-specific TCRs were significantly higher than at day 0 and than in MenACWY recipients. Only 5 to 7 AZD1222 recipients were SARS-CoV-2 seropositive at baseline, limiting conclusions about previously exposed vaccinees. Because no day 14 peak-response samples were available, repertoires were characterized only after the peak T cell response. The whole spike protein was spanned by vaccine-associated CD4 TCRs, and dominant responses were seen in regions 160-218 and 743-854. Nearly half of unique spike-specific TCRs reportedly recognized epitopes outside regions mutated in the B.1.351 and B.1.1.7 variants.

CDR1 and CDR2 are read off the germline V gene as MNHEY and SVGEGT. V is pared back by 4 bases and J by 6 bases, with 12 bases lying between the germline termini. The CDR3 sequence holds 13 residues, the cysteine and phenylalanine included. Only the CDR3 DNA stays, 39 bases, in frame from base 1. In light of the paper, this sample's time point label describes: about 28 days (+/-7) after the second vaccine dose. AZD1222 recipients given second doses at about 4 weeks or at about 12 weeks were pooled, since spike-specific TCR depth and breadth were not found to differ between the two schedules. Vaccinee samples came from UK trials COV001 and COV002, including a single-blind randomized controlled phase 2/3 trial of AZD1222 (ChAdOx1 nCoV-19) in healthy adults. Trial participant PBMC samples were collected at day 0 and day 28 after the second dose for TCRbeta chain sequencing. The CDR3 regions of human TCRbeta chains were analyzed by immunosequencing. In the source study's methods: TCRs in the repertoires were compared against a reference library of SARS-CoV-2-specific TCRs that had been generated with the MIRA antigen-specificity platform. Breadth was defined as the fraction of unique TCRs that were SARS-CoV-2-associated. Depth was defined as the fraction of total T cells that were SARS-CoV-2-associated. Using the MIRA data, each spike-specific TCR was mapped to the spike region that the TCR reacts to and placed in a CD4 or CD8 class. Log10-transformed breadth and depth values were compared by one-way ANOVA with Sidak's multiple comparisons tests. In TCRdb, the immuneACCESS table is reduced to in-frame sequences with V and J assigned. These tables do not hold every clone; where another copy was compared, an unresolved V gene accounts for under half, and the others remain unexplained. That table is the source of V, J and clone size, and D and trimming were worked out from the DNA. The sample table lists 100,000 or so clones, 87% of them with a count of one. The ten biggest clones cover about 10% of the sample.

The source is an adult who received the AZD1222 COVID-19 vaccine. Here the chain combines TRBV6-2 or TRBV6-3 and TRBJ1-2; the D gene is possibly TRBD1, with 5 bases matching. Material: peripheral blood, obtained 28 days after the second AZD1222 dose. The DNA reads as follows: TGTGCCAGCAGTTCCGGGGGATGGAATGGCTACACCTTC. It translates as CASSSGGWNGYTF.